This T cell receptor beta chain was sequenced during a study of shared clonotypes between healthy human individuals. Clones were sequenced by immunoSEQ multiplex PCR, and TCRdb holds only the in-frame ones, with some missing. Of around 2.3 million clones in the sample, around 95% are singletons; the top ten hold less than 0.15%. Germline V lookup: CDR1 SGHNT, CDR2 YYREEE (reference sequence). The CDR3 is 15 residues long. V trimming: 0 bases; J trimming: 2 bases; junction bases outside the gene matches: 2. Source material: naive CD4+ T cells sorted from blood. Indicated subset: CD45RA+ positively selected. This TCR derives from a man aged 18 to 29 in good health. The rearrangement joins TRBV5-4 to TRBJ2-5; TRBD1 aligns across 9 bases. The CDR3 DNA reads as TGTGCCAGCAGCTTGGTGGGGACAGGGCAAGAGACCCAGTACTTC. Translating it yields CASSLVGTGQETQYF. The full variable domain, with the rest looked up from reference TRBV5-4 and TRBJ2-5, is ETGVTQSPTHLIKTRGQQVTLRCSSQSGHNTVSWYQQALGQGPQFIFQYYREEENGRGNFPPRFSGLQFPNYSSELNVNALELDDSALYLCASSLVGTGQETQYFGPGTRLLVL.